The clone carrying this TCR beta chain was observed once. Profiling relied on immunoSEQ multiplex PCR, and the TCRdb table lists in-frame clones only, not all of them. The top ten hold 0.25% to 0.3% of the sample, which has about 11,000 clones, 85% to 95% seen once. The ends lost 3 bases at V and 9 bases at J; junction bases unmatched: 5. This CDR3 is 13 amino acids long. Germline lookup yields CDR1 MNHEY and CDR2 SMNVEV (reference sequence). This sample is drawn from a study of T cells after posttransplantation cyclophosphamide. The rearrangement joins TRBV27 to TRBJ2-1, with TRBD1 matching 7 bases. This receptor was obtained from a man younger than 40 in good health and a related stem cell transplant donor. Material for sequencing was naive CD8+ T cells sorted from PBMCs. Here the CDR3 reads CASSFPGGFEQFF. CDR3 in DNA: TGTGCCAGCAGTTTTCCAGGGGGATTTGAGCAGTTCTTC.